This T cell receptor beta chain comes out of a study of T-cell reconstitution after alpha-beta-depleted transplantation in children. Preparation of the TCRbeta library involved a method that used unique molecular identifiers. Via MiXCR, TCRdb re-called the PCR reads, giving one row per CDR3 protein. The table records 700,000 to 950,000 distinct CDR3 sequences, roughly 15% of them present only once. This clonotype was seen more than once but under ten times. No antigen is known for it. This CDR3 spans 15 amino acids. CDR1 is MNHEY and CDR2 is SMNVEV in the germline V gene (reference sequence). V shed 2 bases and J shed 0 bases, with 8 bases lying between them. Study results and caveats: Roughly two months post-transplant, alpha-beta T cells reportedly originated from several hundred graft clones that had expanded.

The receptor's source is a male patient between 10 and 17 years old who had a stem cell transplant for acute lymphoblastic leukemia, so the T cells may come from the graft donor. The starting material was PBMCs, mostly from graft donor cells, obtained 360 days after TCRalphabeta/CD19-depleted stem cell transplant. The V gene is TRBV27, the J gene TRBJ2-1, with D unresolved. The CDR3 region is CASSLGSHSYNEQFF. CDR3 nucleotide sequence: TGTGCCAGCAGTTTAGGGTCTCACTCCTACAATGAGCAGTTCTTC.